The entry that follows covers one TCR beta chain sequence. This clone was detected once. Its recognized antigen is unknown. No base-level quality is on record; no much larger clone is a single base apart. This sample was included in a study of blood T cell repertoires in COVID-19 (dated by TCRdb to 2018 to 2021). With regard to the full study: Samples covering the acute and convalescent phases of COVID-19 were provided by collaborators in the United States, Italy and Spain. Subjects who had been exposed to COVID-19, were actively infected with it, or had recovered from it provided the deeply sampled blood TCRbeta repertoires that made up the dataset. Where available, HLA class I and class II types were taken from metadata supplied by the sample provider and were not determined by assay-based typing. The sample metadata nearly always contained a de-identified subject ID, COVID-19 status, age in years and sex. Samples were obtained from the ongoing ImmuneRACE study (first 160 participants) and from 1,254 subjects provided by 6 global collaborators. The material from the prospective study consisted of cDNA or gDNA derived from T cells, B-cell-depleted T cells, or PBMCs. The repertoires were made available in a free public database intended to serve as a resource for research on the immune response to SARS-CoV-2. What the research found in general, with its limitations: The quantity of clinical and demographic metadata differed by source and by participant and was supplied without curation.

TCRbeta CDR3 regions were amplified from genomic DNA by means of the immunoSEQ Assay, a bias-controlled multiplex PCR. The authors' pipeline ran thus. Nucleated cell counts per sample were estimated from amplification of reference gene primers within the assay. To quantify the absolute abundance of each unique TCRbeta CDR3 rearrangement, sequence reads were collapsed and filtered. For each sample, productive Simpson clonality was calculated by taking the square root of Simpson's diversity index across productive rearrangements. Entries here come from immuneACCESS through TCRdb and include only in-frame sequences with V and J called. Some clones fail to appear in such tables; in the studies checked, an unresolved V gene covers under half of the shortfall, and the cause of the remainder is unknown. The V and J calls and clone size were taken over from that table, and D and trimming were inferred from the DNA. The sample data list about 160,000 clones, and about 86% of these were observed just once. The ten largest make up roughly 18% of the sample.

Collaborating institutions collected whole blood in K2EDTA tubes following their own protocols. For TCRbeta analysis, collaborators shipped samples as frozen whole blood, isolated PBMCs, or DNA extracted from either of those sample types. The sequence was collected from a woman over 75 with acute or convalescent COVID-19. The sequenced sample consisted of peripheral blood.

The nucleotide sequence reads TGTGCCAGCAGCTTTGCGGTGGACGGGCGGACTAGCGGCACAGATACGCAGTATTTT. Its translation reads: CASSFAVDGRTSGTDTQYF. The V and J segments used are TRBV5-8 and TRBJ2-3; TRBD2 matches 9 bases in the middle. The CDR3 starts with the cysteine, ends with the phenylalanine, and has 19 residues. Only CDR3 DNA is held: 57 bases, read in frame from base 1. V trim: 2 bases; J trim: 1 base; unmatched bases: 14. CDR1 and CDR2 are read off the germline V gene as SGHTS and YDEGEE.